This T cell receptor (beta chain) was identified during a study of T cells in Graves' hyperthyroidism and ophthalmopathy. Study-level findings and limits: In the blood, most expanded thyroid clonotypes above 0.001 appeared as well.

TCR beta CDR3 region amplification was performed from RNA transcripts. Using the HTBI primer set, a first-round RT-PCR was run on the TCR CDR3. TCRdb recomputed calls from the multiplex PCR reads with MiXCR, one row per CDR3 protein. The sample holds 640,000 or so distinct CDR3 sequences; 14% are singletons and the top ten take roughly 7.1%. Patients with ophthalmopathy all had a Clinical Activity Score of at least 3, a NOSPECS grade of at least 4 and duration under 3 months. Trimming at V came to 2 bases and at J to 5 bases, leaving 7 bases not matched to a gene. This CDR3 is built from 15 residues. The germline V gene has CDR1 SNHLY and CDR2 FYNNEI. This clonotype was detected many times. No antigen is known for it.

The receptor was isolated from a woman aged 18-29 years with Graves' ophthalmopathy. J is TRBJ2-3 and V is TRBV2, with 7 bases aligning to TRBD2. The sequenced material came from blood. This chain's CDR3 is CASSERWREQDTQYF. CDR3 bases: TGTGCCAGCAGTGAAAGGTGGCGGGAGCAAGATACGCAGTATTTT.